This T cell receptor beta chain was identified in a study of T cell changes during pregnancy in multiple sclerosis. Between the trimmed V and J ends, which lost 2 bases and 4 bases, there was a span of 15 bases. Germline lookup yields CDR1 SGHAT and CDR2 FQDESV (reference sequence). There are 15 residues in the CDR3. The data were produced by immunoSEQ multiplex PCR, yet TCRdb's version contains in-frame clones alone and is incomplete. The sample records about 100,000 clones, 85% to 95% being singletons. Sequenced material: peripheral blood, taken in the second trimester of pregnancy. The TCR comes from a female donor with multiple sclerosis, enrolled in a pregnancy study. The chain is built from TRBV11-1 and TRBJ2-7; no firm D call. The chain's CDR3 is CASSLQAGIQYEQYF. The CDR3 DNA follows: TGTGCCAGCAGCTTACAAGCAGGAATTCAGTACGAGCAGTACTTC.